One sample yielded the 25 T cell receptor beta chains listed below, sequenced in a study of blood T cell repertoires in COVID-19. TCRdb's copy holds only in-frame clones and misses some; the assay was immunoSEQ multiplex PCR. The repertoire consists of approximately 200,000 clones, with approximately 88% occurring once and the leading ten covering about 4%. The sample taken for sequencing was peripheral blood. Receptors originate from a young woman with acute or convalescent COVID-19.

V is TRBV20-1 and J is TRBJ2-1; D might be TRBD2 (5 bases). The germline V gene encodes CDR1 DFQATT and CDR2 SNEGSKA (reference sequence). This CDR3 comprises 11 residues. V was cut by 6 bases and J by 11 bases, with 14 bases left in between. CDR3 nucleotides: TGCAGTGCAGACCCGGACTCACAGCAGTTCTTC. Residues: CSADPDSQQFF.

The chain combines TRBV6-1 with TRBJ1-3, with D perhaps matching TRBD1 (6 bases). The CDR3 length is 17 residues. Trimming stripped 3 bases from V and 0 bases from J, with 15 bases between. Germline V gives CDR1 MNHNS, CDR2 SASEGT. CDR3 bases: TGTGCCAGCAGTGACCCCACCTGGACAGCCTCTGGAAACACCATATATTTT. It specifies CASSDPTWTASGNTIYF.

This clone was observed a handful of times. The chain joins TRBV24-1 to TRBJ1-4, with D uncertain. In germline, CDR1 is KGHDR, CDR2 SFDVKD. The CDR3 length is 15 residues. The V gene lost 2 bases and the J gene lost 7 bases, with 13 bases spanning the gap. The CDR3 loop is CATSDSQMYGEKLFF. The DNA for the CDR3 is TGTGCCACCAGTGATTCCCAAATGTACGGTGAAAAACTGTTTTTT.

The chain has TRBV28 and TRBJ2-1; 10 nucleotides match TRBD2. Germline loops: CDR1 MDHEN, CDR2 SYDVKM. This CDR3 spans 16 amino acids. Germline trimming cut 5 bases from V and 9 bases from J; bases unmatched to any gene: 13. CDR3 region: CASSRTFLAGAFEQFF. The CDR3 nucleotides read TGTGCCAGCAGTCGAACCTTCCTAGCGGGAGCCTTTGAGCAGTTCTTC. The entire variable domain, with the rest obtained from reference TRBV28 and TRBJ2-1, is as follows: DVKVTQSSRYLVKRTGEKVFLECVQDMDHENMFWYRQDPGLGLRLIYFSYDVKMKEKGDIPEGYSVSREKKERFSLILESASTNQTSMYLCASSRTFLAGAFEQFFGPGTRLTVL.

The J gene is TRBJ1-2, the V gene TRBV5-1; TRBD1 aligns across 10 bases. The trim removed 5 bases at V and 7 bases at J, leaving 5 bases unmatched. The germline V gene has CDR1 SGHRS and CDR2 YFSETQ. The CDR3 sequence is 13 residues long. The CDR3 nucleotides read TGCGCCAGCAGTCCGACAGGGGGCGTTGGCTACACCTTC. Its translation: CASSPTGGVGYTF.

This sequence joins TRBV15 and TRBJ2-1, with 9 bases aligning to TRBD2. J was trimmed by 8 bases and V by 8 bases; bases with no gene match: 13. The CDR3 extends over 15 amino acids. Germline V gene sequence: CDR1 LNHNV, CDR2 YYDKDF (reference sequence). CDR3 nucleotides: TGTGCCACCGGAATAGCGGGAGCCACTTTCTATGAGCAGTTCTTC. Its translation: CATGIAGATFYEQFF.

The V call is TRBV11-3, the J call TRBJ2-7, with 8 bases aligning to TRBD1. Germline V gene lookup returns CDR1 SGHNT and CDR2 YENEEA. The CDR3 spans 15 residues. Unmatched junction bases numbered 9, after V lost 5 bases and J lost 3 bases. The CDR3 sequence is CASSVTGVDRYEQYF. CDR3 in DNA: TGTGCCAGCAGCGTGACAGGGGTCGACCGCTACGAGCAGTACTTC.

The chain is built from TRBV6-5 and TRBJ1-1; D call uncertain. V was pared by 2 bases and J by 7 bases, with 14 bases between. This CDR3 has 14 amino acids. The germline gives CDR1 MNHEY, CDR2 SVGAGI. CDR3 coding DNA: TGTGCCAGCAGTTACCCCGGAGGATGGAGTGAAGCTTTCTTT. Translating it yields CASSYPGGWSEAFF.

This chain uses TRBV5-1 with TRBJ2-7; TRBD2 is a possible D gene (7 bases). CDR1 SGHRS and CDR2 YFSETQ come from the germline V gene. The V and J ends lost 0 bases and 2 bases respectively, with 12 bases between them. The CDR3 length is 15 residues. CDR3: CASSLAQGGTYEQYF. The CDR3, as DNA: TGCGCCAGCAGCTTGGCACAGGGAGGGACCTACGAGCAGTACTTC. Full variable domain (missing parts from reference TRBV5-1 and TRBJ2-7): KAGVTQTPRYLIKTRGQQVTLSCSPISGHRSVSWYQQTPGQGLQFLFEYFSETQRNKGNFPGRFSGRQFSNSRSEMNVSTLELGDSALYLCASSLAQGGTYEQYFGPGTRLTVT.

The count of this clone is one. The chain employs TRBV18 and TRBJ1-2; TRBD1 matches at 8 bases. CDR3 length equals 15 residues. The V gene's germline CDR1 is KGHSH and CDR2 LQKENI. J gave up 6 bases and V 0 bases, and 6 bases lay outside the gene matches. CDR3 sequence reads: CASSPPDRDRDGYTF. In DNA form, the CDR3 reads TGTGCCAGCTCACCACCGGACAGGGATAGGGATGGCTACACCTTC.

This clone has just a few counts. The V gene is TRBV12-3 or TRBV12-4, the J gene TRBJ1-4; D is uncertain. The CDR3 sequence is 13 residues long. V lost 5 bases, J lost 4 bases, and 8 bases lay in between. The chain's CDR3 is CASSEQFNEKLFF. In nucleotides, the CDR3 is TGTGCCAGCAGTGAACAGTTTAATGAAAAACTGTTTTTT.

The V call is TRBV2, the J call TRBJ2-3, with D unresolved. CDR3 length: 13 amino acids. V dropped 3 bases and J dropped 6 bases, with 10 bases sitting between them. Germline V gene sequence: CDR1 SNHLY, CDR2 FYNNEI. Here the CDR3 reads CASSERPWDTQYF. The CDR3 coding sequence is TGTGCCAGCAGTGAGCGGCCGTGGGATACGCAGTATTTT.

A single count supports this clone. The chain carries TRBV4-2 and TRBJ2-7; 11 bases agree with TRBD2. The CDR3 has 16 amino acids. The germline V gene encodes CDR1 LGHNA and CDR2 YNFKEQ. J lost 4 bases, V lost 0 bases, and 5 bases had no gene match. CDR3 residues: CASSQELAGGIYEQYF. CDR3 coding DNA: TGTGCCAGCAGCCAAGAGCTAGCGGGAGGTATTTACGAGCAGTACTTC.

The rearrangement uses TRBV24-1 and TRBJ2-1, with D tentatively TRBD2 (5 bases). The CDR3 consists of 14 residues. Per germline, CDR1 KGHDR and CDR2 SFDVKD. The V end lost 1 base, the J end lost 4 bases, and 7 bases lay between the germline ends. The CDR3 region is CATSDLEGYNEQFF. For the CDR3, the DNA is TGTGCCACCAGTGATTTAGAGGGATACAATGAGCAGTTCTTC.

The chain joins TRBV5-1 to TRBJ1-5; no firm D call. The CDR3 runs to 15 residues. Trimming took 0 bases from V and 2 from J, leaving 9 bases between them. The germline V gene has CDR1 SGHRS and CDR2 YFSETQ. The CDR3 DNA reads as TGCGCCAGCAGCTTGGGGGCGACGGGCAATCAGCCCCAGCATTTT. Translating gives CASSLGATGNQPQHF.

The chain joins TRBV29-1 to TRBJ2-7, with TRBD1 identical over 8 bases. Germline CDR1 is SQVTM and CDR2 is ANQGSEA. The CDR3 totals 13 residues. V was clipped by 6 bases and J by 0 bases; unmatched bases: 4. The CDR3 sequence: CSVRQGSSYEQYF. In DNA, the CDR3 is TGCAGCGTAAGACAGGGGAGCTCCTACGAGCAGTACTTC.

The table lists this clone with a few counts. The rearrangement links TRBV5-1 to TRBJ1-1, with D perhaps TRBD1 (5 bases). The CDR3 is 14 residues long. CDR1 and CDR2 (germline): SGHRS, YFSETQ. V was clipped by 2 bases and J by 7 bases, with 15 bases between them. The CDR3 sequence is CASSLATPQGEAFF. CDR3 DNA: TGCGCCAGCAGCTTAGCTACGCCGCAGGGTGAAGCTTTCTTT.

This chain uses TRBV11-2 with TRBJ1-2, with a possible D match to TRBD1 (5 bases). From germline, CDR1 is SGHAT and CDR2 FQNNGV. This CDR3 contains 13 residues. Trimming removed 3 bases at V and 3 bases at J, with 8 bases between. The CDR3 bases are TGTGCCAGCAGCTTTCAGGGCCACTATGGCTACACCTTC. The encoded protein is CASSFQGHYGYTF. Supplemented by reference TRBV11-2 and TRBJ1-2, the full variable domain reads EAGVAQSPRYKIIEKRQSVAFWCNPISGHATLYWYQQILGQGPKLLIQFQNNGVVDDSQLPKDRFSAERLKGVDSTLKIQPAKLEDSAVYLCASSFQGHYGYTFGSGTRLTVV.

This rearrangement joins TRBV5-1 to TRBJ2-7, with D hard to call. Trimming stripped 4 bases from V and 3 bases from J, with 5 bases between. The CDR3 runs 11 residues. Looked up from germline, CDR1 is SGHRS and CDR2 is YFSETQ. CDR3 DNA: TGCGCCAGCAGCCTGTACTACGAGCAGTACTTC. The encoded protein is CASSLYYEQYF.

The chain joins TRBV7-8 to TRBJ1-6; D unresolved. The CDR3 is 12 amino acids. Germline CDR1 SGHVS, CDR2 FQNEAQ. Trimming took off 5 bases at V and 10 bases at J, with 9 bases between the two ends. The CDR3 DNA is TGTGCCAGCAGCCGTAGCGTGTCACCCCTCCACTTT. Its translation: CASSRSVSPLHF.

V and J are TRBV5-1 and TRBJ2-7, with 14 positions matching TRBD2. The length of the CDR3 is 15 residues. In germline, CDR1 is SGHRS, CDR2 YFSETQ. V shed 2 bases, J shed 5 bases, and the junction held 3 bases outside the gene matches. This CDR3 is CASSLGTSGGDEQYF. The CDR3 DNA sequence: TGCGCCAGCAGCTTAGGGACTAGCGGGGGAGACGAGCAGTACTTC.

The gene calls are TRBV7-2 and TRBJ2-1, with unresolved D. There are 13 residues in the CDR3. Trimming removed 5 bases from V and 9 bases from J, with 14 bases in between. Germline lookup yields CDR1 SGHTA and CDR2 FQGNSA. CDR3 in amino acids: CASSTELLPEQFF. CDR3 sequence (DNA): TGTGCCAGCAGCACCGAACTGCTTCCTGAGCAGTTCTTC.

This clone was seen a single time. The genes are TRBV9 and TRBJ2-1, with TRBD1 identical over 7 bases. Germline lookup yields CDR1 SGDLS and CDR2 YYNGEE. Trimming took 4 bases from V and 0 from J; bases not matched to a gene: 7. CDR3 length: 16 amino acids. The CDR3 bases are TGTGCCAGCAGCCCAGGGGGTTTTAGCTCCTACAATGAGCAGTTCTTC. This encodes CASSPGGFSSYNEQFF.

V is TRBV5-1 and J is TRBJ2-3, with 11 nucleotides matching TRBD2. Looked up from germline, CDR1 is SGHRS and CDR2 is YFSETQ. This CDR3 contains 16 residues. Unmatched junction bases numbered 6, after V lost 6 bases and J lost 0 bases. The CDR3, as DNA: TGCGCCAGCAACATAGCGGGAGGGACAAGCACAGATACGCAGTATTTT. Translated, it gives CASNIAGGTSTDTQYF.

This clone has more than one count but fewer than ten. The chain uses TRBV14 and TRBJ2-7, with D perhaps TRBD2 (5 bases). Germline assignment: CDR1 SGHDN and CDR2 FVKESK. With 0 bases removed from V and 4 bases from J, the gap between germline ends came to 13 bases. The CDR3 is made up of 15 amino acids. CDR3 sequence (DNA): TGTGCCAGCAGCCAAGATTCAGGACGAGGGTACGAGCAGTACTTC. This gives the protein CASSQDSGRGYEQYF. The full variable domain, in which reference TRBV14 and TRBJ2-7 provide the parts outside the CDR3, is EAGVTQFPSHSVIEKGQTVTLRCDPISGHDNLYWYRRVMGKEIKFLLHFVKESKQDESGMPNNRFLAERTGGTYSTLKVQPAELEDSGVYFCASSQDSGRGYEQYFGPGTRLTVT.